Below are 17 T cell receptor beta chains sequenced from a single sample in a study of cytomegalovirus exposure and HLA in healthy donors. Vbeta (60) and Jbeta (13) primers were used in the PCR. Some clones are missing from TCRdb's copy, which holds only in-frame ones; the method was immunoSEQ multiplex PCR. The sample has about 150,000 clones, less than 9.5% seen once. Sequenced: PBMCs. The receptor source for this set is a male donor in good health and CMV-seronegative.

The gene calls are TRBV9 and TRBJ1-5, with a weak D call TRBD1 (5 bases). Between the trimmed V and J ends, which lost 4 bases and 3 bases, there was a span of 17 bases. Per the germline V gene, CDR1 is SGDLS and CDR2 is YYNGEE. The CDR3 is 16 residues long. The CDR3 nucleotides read TGTGCCAGCAGCTTAGGGGAGGGATCCTTCAATCAGCCCCAGCATTTT. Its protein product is CASSLGEGSFNQPQHF. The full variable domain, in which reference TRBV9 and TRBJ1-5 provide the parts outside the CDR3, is DSGVTQTPKHLITATGQRVTLRCSPRSGDLSVYWYQQSLDQGLQFLIQYYNGEERAKGNILERFSAQQFPDLHSELNLSSLELGDSALYFCASSLGEGSFNQPQHFGDGTRLSIL.

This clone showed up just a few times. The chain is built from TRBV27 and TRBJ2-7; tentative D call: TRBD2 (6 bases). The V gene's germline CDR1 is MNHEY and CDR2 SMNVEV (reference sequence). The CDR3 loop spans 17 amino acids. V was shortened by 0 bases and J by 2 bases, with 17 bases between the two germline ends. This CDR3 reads CASSLSGSGLVAYEQYF. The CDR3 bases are TGTGCCAGCAGTTTATCAGGGAGCGGGCTGGTGGCCTACGAGCAGTACTTC.

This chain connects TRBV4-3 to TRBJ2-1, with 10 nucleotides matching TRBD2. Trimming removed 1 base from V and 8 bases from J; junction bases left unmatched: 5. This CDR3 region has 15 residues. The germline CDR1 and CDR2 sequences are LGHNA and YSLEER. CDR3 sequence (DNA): TGCGCCAGCAGCCAAGGGCTAGCGGGAGCCGATGAGCAGTTCTTC. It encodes CASSQGLAGADEQFF.

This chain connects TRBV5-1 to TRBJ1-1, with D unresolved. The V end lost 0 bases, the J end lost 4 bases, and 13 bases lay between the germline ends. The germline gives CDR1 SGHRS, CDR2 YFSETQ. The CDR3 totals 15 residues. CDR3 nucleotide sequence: TGCGCCAGCAGCTTGGCGGCGATCGAGGGCACTGAAGCTTTCTTT. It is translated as CASSLAAIEGTEAFF.

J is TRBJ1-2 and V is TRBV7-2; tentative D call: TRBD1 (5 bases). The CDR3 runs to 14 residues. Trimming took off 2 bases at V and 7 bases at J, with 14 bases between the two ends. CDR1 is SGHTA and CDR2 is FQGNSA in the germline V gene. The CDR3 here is CASSLYGGISGYTF. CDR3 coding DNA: TGTGCCAGCAGCTTATACGGGGGAATATCTGGCTACACCTTC.

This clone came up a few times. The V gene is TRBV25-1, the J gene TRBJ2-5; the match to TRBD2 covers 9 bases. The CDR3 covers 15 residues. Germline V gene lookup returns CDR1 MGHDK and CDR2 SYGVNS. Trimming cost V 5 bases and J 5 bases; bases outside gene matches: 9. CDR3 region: CASSFSSGVRETQYF. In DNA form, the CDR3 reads TGTGCCAGCAGTTTCTCTAGCGGGGTGCGGGAGACCCAGTACTTC.

The CDR3 protein is CASSPTGGAGEQYF. The CDR3 DNA sequence: TGTGCCAGCAGCCCGACAGGGGGCGCCGGCGAGCAGTACTTC. The V and J genes are TRBV7-3 and TRBJ2-7; 10 bases line up with TRBD1. Germline V gene data show CDR1 as SGHTA and CDR2 as FQGTGA. Trimming took 5 bases from V and 6 from J; bases not matched to a gene: 7. This CDR3 has 14 amino acids.

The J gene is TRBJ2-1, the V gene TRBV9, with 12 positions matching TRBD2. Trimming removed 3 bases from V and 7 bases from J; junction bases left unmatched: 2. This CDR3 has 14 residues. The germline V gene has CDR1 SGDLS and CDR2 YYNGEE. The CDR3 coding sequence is TGTGCCAGCAGCGCTAGCGGGAGGGGGAATGAGCAGTTCTTC. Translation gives CASSASGRGNEQFF.

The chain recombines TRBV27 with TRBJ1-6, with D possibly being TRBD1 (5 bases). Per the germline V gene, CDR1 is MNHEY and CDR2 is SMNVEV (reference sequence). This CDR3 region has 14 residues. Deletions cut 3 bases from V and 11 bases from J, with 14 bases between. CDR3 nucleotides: TGTGCCAGCAGTTTGGACATGGATACGGCACCCCTCCACTTT. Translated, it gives CASSLDMDTAPLHF.

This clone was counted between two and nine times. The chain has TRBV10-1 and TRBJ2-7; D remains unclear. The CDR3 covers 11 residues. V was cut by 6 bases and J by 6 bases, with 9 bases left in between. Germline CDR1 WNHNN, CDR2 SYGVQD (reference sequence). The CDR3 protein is CASSRSPEQYF. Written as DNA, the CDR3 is TGCGCCAGCAGCCGTTCCCCCGAGCAGTACTTC.

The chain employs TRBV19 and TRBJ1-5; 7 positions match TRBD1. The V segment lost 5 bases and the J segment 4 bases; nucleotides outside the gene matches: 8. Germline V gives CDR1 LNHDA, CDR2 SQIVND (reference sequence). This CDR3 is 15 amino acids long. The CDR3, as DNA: TGTGCCAGTAGTTACAGGGGAGCGTGGAATCAGCCCCAGCATTTT. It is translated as CASSYRGAWNQPQHF.

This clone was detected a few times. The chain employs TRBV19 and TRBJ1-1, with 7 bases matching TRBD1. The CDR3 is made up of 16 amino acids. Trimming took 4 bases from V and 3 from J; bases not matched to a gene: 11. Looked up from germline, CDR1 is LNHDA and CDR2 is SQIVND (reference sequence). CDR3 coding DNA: TGTGCCAGTAGTACAGAGACAGGGCTAGTGGACACTGAAGCTTTCTTT. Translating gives CASSTETGLVDTEAFF.

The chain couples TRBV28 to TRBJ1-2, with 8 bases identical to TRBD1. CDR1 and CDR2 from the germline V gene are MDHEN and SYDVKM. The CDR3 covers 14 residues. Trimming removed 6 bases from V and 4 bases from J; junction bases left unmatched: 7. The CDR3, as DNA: TGTGCCAGCAGCCAAGGACAGGGCGGCTATGGCTACACCTTC. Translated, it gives CASSQGQGGYGYTF.

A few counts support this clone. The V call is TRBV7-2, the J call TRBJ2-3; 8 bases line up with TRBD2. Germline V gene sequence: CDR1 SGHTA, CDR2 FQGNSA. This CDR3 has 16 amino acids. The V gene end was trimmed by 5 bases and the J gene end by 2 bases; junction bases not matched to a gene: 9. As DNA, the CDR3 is TGTGCCAGCAGCCCGGGGGGGGCGGGAACCACAGATACGCAGTATTTT. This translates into CASSPGGAGTTDTQYF.

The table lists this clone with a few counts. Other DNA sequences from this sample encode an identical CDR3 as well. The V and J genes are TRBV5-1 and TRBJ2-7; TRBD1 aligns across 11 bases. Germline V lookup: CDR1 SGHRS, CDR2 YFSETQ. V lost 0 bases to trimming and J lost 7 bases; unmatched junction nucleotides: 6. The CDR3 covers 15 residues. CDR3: CASSLEGQGAGEQYF. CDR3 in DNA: TGCGCCAGCAGCTTGGAAGGACAGGGGGCGGGTGAGCAGTACTTC.

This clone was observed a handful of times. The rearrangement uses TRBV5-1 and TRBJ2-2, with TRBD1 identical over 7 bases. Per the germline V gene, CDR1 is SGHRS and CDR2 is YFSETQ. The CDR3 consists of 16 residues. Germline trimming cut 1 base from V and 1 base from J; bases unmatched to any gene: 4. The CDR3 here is CASSLSPGGNTGELFF. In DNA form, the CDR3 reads TGCGCCAGCAGCTTGTCCCCAGGGGGGAACACCGGGGAGCTGTTTTTT.

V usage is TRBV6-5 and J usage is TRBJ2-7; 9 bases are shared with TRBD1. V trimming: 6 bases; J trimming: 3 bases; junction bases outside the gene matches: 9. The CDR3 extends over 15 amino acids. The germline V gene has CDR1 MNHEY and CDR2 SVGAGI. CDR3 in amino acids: CASRPSQGQGYEQYF. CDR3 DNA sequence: TGTGCCAGCAGGCCCTCCCAGGGACAGGGCTACGAGCAGTACTTC.